These T cell receptor beta chains were read from a single sample in a study of technical replicates of blood from a handful of donors. TCRdb's copy holds only in-frame clones and misses some; the assay was immunoSEQ multiplex PCR. In the table there are 65,000 to 85,000 clones, 90% to 95% of which are singletons. The sample comprised T cells isolated from PBMCs. These TCRs come from a human donor in good health. CDR3s include the opening cysteine and the closing phenylalanine or tryptophan. D genes are given only for firm matches. Clone size is not always given. Where it is, it says once, few, many or a class for expanded clones.

d_call | clone_size | j_call | v_call | cdr3_nt | cdr3_aa
TRBD2 | - | TRBJ2-1 | TRBV7-2 | TGTGCCAGCAGCTTAGACGGGAGGAGTATCAATGAGCAGTTCTTC | CASSLDGRSINEQFF
- | - | TRBJ2-7 | TRBV6-1 | TGTGCCAGCAGTGACATAGGGGGGGCCTACGAGCAGTACTTC | CASSDIGGAYEQYF
TRBD1 | - | TRBJ2-2 | TRBV29-1 | TGCAGCGTAGGGACAGGGTTGGACACCGGGGAGCTGTTTTTT | CSVGTGLDTGELFF
- | - | TRBJ1-3 | TRBV9 | TGTGCCAGCAGCGTAGGAGAACCTGGAAACACCATATATTTT | CASSVGEPGNTIYF
TRBD2 | - | TRBJ2-7 | TRBV25-1 | TGTGCCAGCAGACTTAGCGGGACGGCCGAGCAGTACTTC | CASRLSGTAEQYF
- | - | TRBJ2-7 | TRBV7-2 | TGTGCCAGCAGCCTCTTGACAGGCGAGTCCTACGAGCAGTACTTC | CASSLLTGESYEQYF
- | - | TRBJ2-3 | TRBV19 | TGTGCCAGTAGTAGGGGAGGCTCCAAAAGCACAGATACGCAGTATTTT | CASSRGGSKSTDTQYF
- | few | TRBJ2-7 | TRBV5-1 | TGCGCCAGCAGCCGCGGGGAGGATTCCTCCTACGAGCAGTACTTC | CASSRGEDSSYEQYF
- | - | TRBJ2-1 | TRBV15 | TGTGCCACCAGCAGAGTTAACAATGAGCAGTTCTTC | CATSRVNNEQFF
- | once | TRBJ1-2 | TRBV30 | TGTGCCTGGAGTGTCGGGACTAACTATGGCTACACCTTC | CAWSVGTNYGYTF